This T cell receptor beta chain was captured by sequencing in a study of blood T cell repertoires in COVID-19. Study-wide context: From T cells, B-cell-depleted T cells, or PBMCs came the material, which was cDNA or gDNA.

Using immunoSEQ multiplex PCR, the repertoire was profiled, and TCRdb retains in-frame clones only, with some absent. The sample includes over 130,000 clones, about 80% of them seen just once. Germline-derived CDR1 and CDR2 are LNHDA and SQIVND (reference sequence). The CDR3 is 14 amino acids. The V segment lost 0 bases and the J segment 13 bases; nucleotides outside the gene matches: 7. The chain joins TRBV19 to TRBJ2-3, with 10 bases matching TRBD2. The sequenced sample was peripheral blood. The TCR originated in a human donor in a cohort sampled during active COVID-19. The CDR3 nucleotides are TGTGCCAGTAGTATAGATGCGAGCGGGGGGGCCAAGTATTTT. This encodes CASSIDASGGAKYF.